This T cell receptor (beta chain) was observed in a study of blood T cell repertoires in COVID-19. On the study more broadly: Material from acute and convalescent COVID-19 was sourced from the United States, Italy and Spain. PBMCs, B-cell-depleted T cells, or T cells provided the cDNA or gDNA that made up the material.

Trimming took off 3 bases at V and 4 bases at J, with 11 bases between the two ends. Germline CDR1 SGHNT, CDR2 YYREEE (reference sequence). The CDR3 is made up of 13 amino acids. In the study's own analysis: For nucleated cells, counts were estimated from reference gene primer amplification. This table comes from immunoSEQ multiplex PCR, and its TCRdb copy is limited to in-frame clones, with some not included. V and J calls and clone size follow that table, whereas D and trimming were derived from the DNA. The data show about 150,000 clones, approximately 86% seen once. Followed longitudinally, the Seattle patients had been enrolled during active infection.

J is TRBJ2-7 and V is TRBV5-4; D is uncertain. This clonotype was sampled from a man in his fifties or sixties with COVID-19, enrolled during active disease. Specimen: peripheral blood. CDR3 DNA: TGTGCCAGCAGCTCAACTTTAGCATACGAGCAGTACTTC. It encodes CASSSTLAYEQYF.